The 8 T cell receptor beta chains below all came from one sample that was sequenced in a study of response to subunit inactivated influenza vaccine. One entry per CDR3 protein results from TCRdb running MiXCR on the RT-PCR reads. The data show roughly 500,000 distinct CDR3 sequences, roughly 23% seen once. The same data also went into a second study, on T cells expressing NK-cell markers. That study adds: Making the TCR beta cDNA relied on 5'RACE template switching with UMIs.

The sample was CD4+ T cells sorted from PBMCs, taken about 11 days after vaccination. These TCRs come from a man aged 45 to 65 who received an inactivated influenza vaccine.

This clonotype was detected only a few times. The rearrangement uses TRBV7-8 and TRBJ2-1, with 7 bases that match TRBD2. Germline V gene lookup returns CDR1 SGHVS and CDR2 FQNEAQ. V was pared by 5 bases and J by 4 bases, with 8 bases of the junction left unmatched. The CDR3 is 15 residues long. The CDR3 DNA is TGTGCCAGCAGCCCGAAGCGGGGACCGTACAATGAGCAGTTCTTC. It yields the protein CASSPKRGPYNEQFF.

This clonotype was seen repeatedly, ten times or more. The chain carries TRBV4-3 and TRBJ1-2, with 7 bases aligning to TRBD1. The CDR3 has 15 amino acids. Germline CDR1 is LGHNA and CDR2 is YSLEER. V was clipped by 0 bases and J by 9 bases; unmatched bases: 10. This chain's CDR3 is CASSQDRTGFRSYTF. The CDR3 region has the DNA TGCGCCAGCAGCCAAGATAGGACAGGTTTTCGGAGCTACACCTTC.

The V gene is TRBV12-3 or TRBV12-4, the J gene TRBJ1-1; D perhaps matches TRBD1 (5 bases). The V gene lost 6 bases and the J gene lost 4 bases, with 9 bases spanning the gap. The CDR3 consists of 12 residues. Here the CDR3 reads CASSRDVTEAFF. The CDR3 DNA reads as TGTGCCAGCAGCAGGGATGTCACTGAAGCTTTCTTT.

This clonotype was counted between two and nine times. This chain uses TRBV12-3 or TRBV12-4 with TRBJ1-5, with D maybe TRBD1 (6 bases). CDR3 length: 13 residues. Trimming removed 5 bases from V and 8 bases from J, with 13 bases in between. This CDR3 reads CASSRGGREPQHF. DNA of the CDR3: TGTGCCAGCAGTCGCGGGGGCAGGGAGCCCCAGCATTTT.

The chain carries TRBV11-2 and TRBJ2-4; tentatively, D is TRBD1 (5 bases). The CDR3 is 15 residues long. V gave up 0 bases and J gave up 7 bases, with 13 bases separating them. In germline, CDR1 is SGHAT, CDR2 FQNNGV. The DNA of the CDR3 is TGTGCCAGCAGCTTAGATCCGGGCAGGGTCAACATTCAGTACTTC. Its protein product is CASSLDPGRVNIQYF.

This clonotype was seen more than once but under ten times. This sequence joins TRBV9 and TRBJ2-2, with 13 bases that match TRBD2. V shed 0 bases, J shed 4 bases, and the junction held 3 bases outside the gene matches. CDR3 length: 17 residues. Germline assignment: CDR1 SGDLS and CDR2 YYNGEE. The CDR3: CASSVGTSGRSTGELFF. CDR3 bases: TGTGCCAGCAGCGTAGGGACTAGCGGGAGATCCACCGGGGAGCTGTTTTTT.

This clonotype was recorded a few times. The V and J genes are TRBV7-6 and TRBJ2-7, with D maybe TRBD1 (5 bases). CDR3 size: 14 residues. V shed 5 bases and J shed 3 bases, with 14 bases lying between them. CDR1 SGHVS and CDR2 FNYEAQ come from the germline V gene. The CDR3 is CASSPISGFYEQYF. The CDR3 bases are TGTGCCAGCAGCCCGATCTCAGGGTTCTACGAGCAGTACTTC.

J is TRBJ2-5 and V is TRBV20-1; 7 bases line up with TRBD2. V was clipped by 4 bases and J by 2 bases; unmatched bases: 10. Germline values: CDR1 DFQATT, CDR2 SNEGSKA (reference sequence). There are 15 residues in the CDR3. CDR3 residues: CSATLGGSYQETQYF. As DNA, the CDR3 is TGCAGTGCTACGCTCGGGGGGTCCTATCAAGAGACCCAGTACTTC.